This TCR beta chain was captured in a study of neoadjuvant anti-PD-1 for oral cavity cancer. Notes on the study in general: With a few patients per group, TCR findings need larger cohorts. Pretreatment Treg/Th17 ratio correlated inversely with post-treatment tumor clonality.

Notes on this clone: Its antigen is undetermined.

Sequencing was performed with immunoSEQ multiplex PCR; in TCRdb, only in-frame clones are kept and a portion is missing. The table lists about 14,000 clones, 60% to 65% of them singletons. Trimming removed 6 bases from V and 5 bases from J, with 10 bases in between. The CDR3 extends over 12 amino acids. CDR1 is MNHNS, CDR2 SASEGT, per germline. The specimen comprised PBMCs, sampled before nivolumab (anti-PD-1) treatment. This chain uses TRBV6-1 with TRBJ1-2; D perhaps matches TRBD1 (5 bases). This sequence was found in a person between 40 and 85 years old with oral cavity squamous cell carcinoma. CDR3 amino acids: CASRGTDYGYTF. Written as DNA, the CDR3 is TGTGCCAGCAGGGGGACGGATTATGGCTACACCTTC.